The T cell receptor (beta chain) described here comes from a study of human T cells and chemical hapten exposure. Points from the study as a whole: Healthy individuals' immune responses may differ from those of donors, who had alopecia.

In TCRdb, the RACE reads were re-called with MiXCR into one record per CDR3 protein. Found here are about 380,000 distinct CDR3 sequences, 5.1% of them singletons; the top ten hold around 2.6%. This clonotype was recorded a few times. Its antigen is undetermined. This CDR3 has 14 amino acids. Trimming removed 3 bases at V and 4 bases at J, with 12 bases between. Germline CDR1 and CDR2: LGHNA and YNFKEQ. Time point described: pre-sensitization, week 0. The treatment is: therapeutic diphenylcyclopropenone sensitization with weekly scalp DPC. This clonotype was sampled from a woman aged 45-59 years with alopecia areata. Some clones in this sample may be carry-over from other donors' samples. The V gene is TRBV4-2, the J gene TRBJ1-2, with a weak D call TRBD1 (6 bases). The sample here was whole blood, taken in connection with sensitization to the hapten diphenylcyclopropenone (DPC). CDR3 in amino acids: CASSHHREGYGYTF. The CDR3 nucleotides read TGTGCCAGCAGCCATCACAGGGAGGGCTATGGCTACACCTTC.